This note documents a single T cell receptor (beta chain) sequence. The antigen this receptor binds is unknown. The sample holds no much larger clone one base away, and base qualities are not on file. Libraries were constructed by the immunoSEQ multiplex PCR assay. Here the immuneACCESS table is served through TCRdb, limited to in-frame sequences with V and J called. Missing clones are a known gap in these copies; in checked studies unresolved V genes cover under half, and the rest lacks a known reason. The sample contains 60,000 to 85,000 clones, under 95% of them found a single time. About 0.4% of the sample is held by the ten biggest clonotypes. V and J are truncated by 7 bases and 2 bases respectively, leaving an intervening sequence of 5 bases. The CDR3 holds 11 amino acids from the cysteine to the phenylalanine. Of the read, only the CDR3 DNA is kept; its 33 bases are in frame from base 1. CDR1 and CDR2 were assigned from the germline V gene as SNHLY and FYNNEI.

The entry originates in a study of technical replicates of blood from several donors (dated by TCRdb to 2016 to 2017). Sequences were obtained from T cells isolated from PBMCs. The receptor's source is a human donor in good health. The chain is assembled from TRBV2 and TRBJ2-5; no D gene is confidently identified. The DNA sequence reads TGTGCCAGCACCCGGCAAGAGACCCAGTACTTC. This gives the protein CASTRQETQYF.